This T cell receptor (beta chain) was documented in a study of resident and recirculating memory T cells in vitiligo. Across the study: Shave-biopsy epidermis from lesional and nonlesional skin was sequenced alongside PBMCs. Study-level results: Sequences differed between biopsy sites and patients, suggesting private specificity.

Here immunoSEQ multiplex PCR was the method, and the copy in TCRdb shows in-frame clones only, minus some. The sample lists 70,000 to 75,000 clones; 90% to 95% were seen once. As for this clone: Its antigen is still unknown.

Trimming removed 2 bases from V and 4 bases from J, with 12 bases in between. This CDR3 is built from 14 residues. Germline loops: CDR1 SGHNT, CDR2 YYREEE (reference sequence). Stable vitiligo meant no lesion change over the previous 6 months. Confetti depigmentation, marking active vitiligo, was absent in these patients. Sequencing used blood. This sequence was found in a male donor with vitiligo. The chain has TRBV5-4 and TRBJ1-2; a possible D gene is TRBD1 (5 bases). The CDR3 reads CASSFQGARYGYTF. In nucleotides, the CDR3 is TGTGCCAGCAGCTTTCAGGGTGCCCGCTATGGCTACACCTTC. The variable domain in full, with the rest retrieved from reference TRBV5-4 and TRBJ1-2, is ETGVTQSPTHLIKTRGQQVTLRCSSQSGHNTVSWYQQALGQGPQFIFQYYREEENGRGNFPPRFSGLQFPNYSSELNVNALELDDSALYLCASSFQGARYGYTFGSGTRLTVV.